The 15 T cell receptor beta chains in this list originate from one sample, sequenced in a study of cytomegalovirus exposure and HLA in healthy donors. Primers for the PCR totalled 60 Vbeta and 13 Jbeta. Repertoires were generated with immunoSEQ multiplex PCR, while TCRdb's copy carries only in-frame clones and drops some. The sample consists of about 59,000 clones, approximately 80% of them appearing once. Sequenced sample: PBMCs. Every receptor here comes from a woman in her 40s in good health and CMV-seronegative.

This rearrangement joins TRBV12-5 to TRBJ2-1, with 11 bases that match TRBD1. Germline assignment: CDR1 LGHNT and CDR2 FRNRAP. The CDR3 is 15 residues long. With V trimmed by 5 bases and J by 5 bases, 5 bases remained unmatched. CDR3 protein: CASGPGQGANNEQFF. CDR3 bases: TGTGCTAGTGGTCCCGGACAGGGGGCCAACAATGAGCAGTTCTTC.

The chain combines TRBV9 with TRBJ2-2; no reliable D call. Trimming removed 5 bases from V and 1 base from J, with 9 bases in between. The CDR3 is 14 amino acids. In germline, CDR1 is SGDLS, CDR2 YYNGEE. The CDR3 sequence is CASSEDKNTGELFF. The CDR3 region has the DNA TGTGCCAGCAGTGAAGACAAGAACACCGGGGAGCTGTTTTTT.

Regarding this clone: At one end, the junction sequence differs from germline, possibly due to a read error. V is TRBV7-7 and J is TRBJ1-3; D is perhaps TRBD1 (6 bases). CDR3 size: 20 residues. Germline lookup yields CDR1 SSHAT and CDR2 FNYEAQ (reference sequence). In DNA form, the CDR3 reads TGTGCTAGCAGCTTAGCGTGGGACATGGGTTATTTGAACTCTGGAAACACCATATATTTT. Translating gives CASSLAWDMGYLNSGNTIYF.

This clone was seen more than once but under ten times. The CDR3 nucleotides are TGTGCCAGCAGTTTATACGGCGCAGGGGCTAGCAATCAGCCCCAGCATTTT. Translation: CASSLYGAGASNQPQHF. This chain joins TRBV27 and TRBJ1-5, with D maybe TRBD1 (6 bases). V shed 1 base and J shed 0 bases, with 13 bases lying between them. The CDR3 spans 17 residues. Germline loops: CDR1 MNHEY, CDR2 SMNVEV (reference sequence).

The chain carries TRBV7-9 and TRBJ2-7; possible D gene TRBD2, 5 bases. V lost 4 bases and J 7 bases, leaving 14 bases between the germline ends. CDR3 length: 13 residues. Germline V gene sequence: CDR1 SEHNR, CDR2 FQNEAQ (reference sequence). CDR3 amino acids: CASSSAEDREQYF. CDR3 DNA sequence: TGTGCCAGCAGCTCGGCGGAGGATAGGGAGCAGTACTTC.

A single count supports this clone. V gene TRBV2 combines with J gene TRBJ2-7, with 7 bases that match TRBD1. Trimming took 7 bases from V and 6 from J; bases not matched to a gene: 6. CDR1 and CDR2 from the germline V gene are SNHLY and FYNNEI. This CDR3 has 12 residues. This CDR3 reads CASTGDSLEQYF. Written as DNA, the CDR3 is TGTGCCAGCACCGGGGACAGCCTCGAGCAGTACTTC.

The chain carries TRBV19 and TRBJ2-1; 7 bases match TRBD2. CDR1 is LNHDA, CDR2 SQIVND, per germline (reference sequence). The trim removed 8 bases at V and 8 bases at J, leaving 15 bases unmatched. The CDR3 extends over 15 amino acids. Here the CDR3 reads CASHDLAGVKDEQFF. The CDR3 bases are TGTGCCAGTCACGACCTGGCGGGAGTGAAGGATGAGCAGTTCTTC.

The rearrangement joins TRBV4-1 to TRBJ1-5; D not certain. The germline V gene encodes CDR1 MGHRA and CDR2 YSYEKL. This CDR3 has 15 amino acids. V shed 0 bases and J shed 10 bases, with 16 bases lying between them. The CDR3 here is CASSQDSGSWAPQHF. In DNA form, the CDR3 reads TGCGCCAGCAGCCAAGATTCAGGTTCCTGGGCCCCCCAGCATTTT.

V is TRBV6-1 and J is TRBJ2-5; D is unresolved. The CDR3 contains 12 residues. The germline V gene has CDR1 MNHNS and CDR2 SASEGT. Deletions cut 6 bases from V and 1 base from J, with 6 bases between. CDR3 in amino acids: CASRGSQETQYF. Written as DNA, the CDR3 is TGTGCCAGCAGGGGCAGCCAAGAGACCCAGTACTTC.

This sequence joins TRBV11-3 and TRBJ2-1; 13 positions match TRBD2. The CDR3 length is 16 residues. V trimming: 1 base; J trimming: 8 bases; junction bases outside the gene matches: 5. Germline V gene lookup returns CDR1 SGHNT and CDR2 YENEEA. The CDR3 DNA follows: TGTGCCAGCAGCTTAGGACTAGCGGGAGGCGGGGATGAGCAGTTCTTC. This encodes CASSLGLAGGGDEQFF.

The rearrangement links TRBV29-1 to TRBJ1-1; 8 bases map to TRBD1. CDR1 is SQVTM and CDR2 is ANQGSEA in the germline V gene. Trimming at V came to 4 bases and at J to 7 bases, leaving 8 bases not matched to a gene. The CDR3 runs 13 residues. CDR3 sequence reads: CSVARQGIGEAFF. CDR3 DNA sequence: TGCAGCGTTGCTAGACAGGGGATTGGTGAAGCTTTCTTT.

The CDR3 bases are TGTGCCAGCAGCCTTGGACTAGCGGGAGACTGGACGCAGTATTTT. This codes for CASSLGLAGDWTQYF. This sequence joins TRBV28 and TRBJ2-3; TRBD2 matches 13 bases. The CDR3 contains 15 residues. V lost 6 bases, J lost 9 bases, and 9 bases stayed unmatched. Germline CDR1 reads MDHEN; CDR2 reads SYDVKM.

This clone was seen once. CDR3 DNA sequence: TGTGCCACCTCTTGGACACATCAAGAGACCCAGTACTTC. The encoded protein is CATSWTHQETQYF. This rearrangement joins TRBV2 to TRBJ2-5; perhaps TRBD1 as D (5 bases). The CDR3 length is 13 residues. V lost 10 bases, J lost 2 bases, and 14 bases lay in between. In germline, CDR1 is SNHLY, CDR2 FYNNEI.

The chain couples TRBV10-3 to TRBJ1-3, with a possible D match to TRBD1 (6 bases). Germline-derived CDR1 and CDR2 are ENHRY and SYGVKD. CDR3 length: 16 residues. The V gene lost 7 bases and the J gene lost 0 bases, with 16 bases spanning the gap. CDR3 protein: CAIKPKGEDSGNTIYF. CDR3 nucleotide sequence: TGTGCCATCAAACCTAAGGGGGAAGACTCTGGAAACACCATATATTTT.

The sample holds one count of this clone. The V gene is TRBV4-2, the J gene TRBJ2-1; D might be TRBD1 (5 bases). The CDR3 runs 13 residues. Trimming shortened V by 3 bases and J by 10 bases, and 13 bases separated the two germline ends. The germline gives CDR1 LGHNA, CDR2 YNFKEQ. CDR3 region: CASSQGRMGEQFF. For the CDR3, the DNA is TGTGCCAGCAGCCAGGGGCGGATGGGCGAGCAGTTCTTC.